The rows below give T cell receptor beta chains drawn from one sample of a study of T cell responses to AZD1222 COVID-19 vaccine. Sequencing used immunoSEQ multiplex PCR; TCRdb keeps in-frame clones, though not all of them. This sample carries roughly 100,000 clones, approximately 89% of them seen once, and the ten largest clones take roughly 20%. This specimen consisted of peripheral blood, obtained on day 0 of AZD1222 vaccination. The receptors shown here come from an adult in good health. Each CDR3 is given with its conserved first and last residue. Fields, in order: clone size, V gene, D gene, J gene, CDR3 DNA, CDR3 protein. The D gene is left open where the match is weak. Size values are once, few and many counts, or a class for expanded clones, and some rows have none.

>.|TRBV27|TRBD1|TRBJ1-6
TGTGCCAGCAGTTTATCAAAATCTCGGGACAGGGGATTTAGCTCCTATAATTCACCCCTCCACTTT
CASSLSKSRDRGFSSYNSPLHF
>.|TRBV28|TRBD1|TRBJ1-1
TGTGCCAGCAGTTTTGGGGACAGGGCGAACACTGAAGCTTTCTTT
CASSFGDRANTEAFF
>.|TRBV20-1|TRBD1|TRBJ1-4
TGCAGTGCTGGTGGGACAGGGGTCGGCGAAAAACTGTTTTTT
CSAGGTGVGEKLFF
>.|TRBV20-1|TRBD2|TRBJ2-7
TGCAGTGTTTGGACTAGCCCCGAGCAGTACTTC
CSVWTSPEQYF
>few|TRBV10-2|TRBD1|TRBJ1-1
TGCGCCAGCAGTGAGTCGGGGAGGGGGCCGAACACTGAAGCTTTCTTT
CASSESGRGPNTEAFF
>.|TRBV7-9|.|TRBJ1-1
TGTGCCAGCAGCTTAGTCGACGGAGAAGCTTTCTTT
CASSLVDGEAFF
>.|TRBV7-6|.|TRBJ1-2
TGTGCCAGCAGCCCAGAGGGTATTTCCGGCTATGGCTACACCTTC
CASSPEGISGYGYTF
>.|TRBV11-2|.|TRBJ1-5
TGTGCCAGCAGCTTAGGGGGAGGGGCGCACCTTACCAGCAATCAGCCCCAGCATTTT
CASSLGGGAHLTSNQPQHF
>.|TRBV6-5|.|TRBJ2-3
TGTGCCAGCAGCTTCTTAGGGGAGACAGATACGCAGTATTTT
CASSFLGETDTQYF
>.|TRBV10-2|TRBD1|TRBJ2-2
TGCGCCAGCAGTCATACAGGGGCCGGGGAGCTGTTTTTT
CASSHTGAGELFF
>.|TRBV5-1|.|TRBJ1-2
TGCGCCTCGAAAGCGGGGGAGGGATATGGCTACACCTTC
CASKAGEGYGYTF
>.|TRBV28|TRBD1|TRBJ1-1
TGTGCCAGCAGTTCAACGACAGGGATGACTGAAGCTTTCTTT
CASSSTTGMTEAFF
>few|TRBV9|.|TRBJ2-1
TGTGCCAGCAGCATTCAGGGTTCTGCTTCTGGAGATGAGCAGTTCTTC
CASSIQGSASGDEQFF
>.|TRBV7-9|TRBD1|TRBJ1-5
TGTGCCAGCAGCCCTGGGACAGGGATATATCAGCCCCAGCATTTT
CASSPGTGIYQPQHF
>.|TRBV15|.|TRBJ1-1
TGTGCCACCAGCAGTCCTACACAGGAGACGAACACTGAAGCTTTCTTT
CATSSPTQETNTEAFF
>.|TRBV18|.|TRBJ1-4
TGTGCCAGCTCACCTTATGACAGTGCAACTAATGAAAAACTGTTTTTT
CASSPYDSATNEKLFF
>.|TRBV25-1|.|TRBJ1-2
TGTGCCAGCAGTGAATATGGGGATAACTATGGCTACACCTTC
CASSEYGDNYGYTF
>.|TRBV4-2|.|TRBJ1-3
TGTGCCAGCAGCCAATCATCGTACAGGGCTGGAAACACCATATATTTT
CASSQSSYRAGNTIYF
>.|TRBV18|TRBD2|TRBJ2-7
TGTGCCAGCTCACAAACTAGCGGGGGGACCTACGAGCAGTACTTC
CASSQTSGGTYEQYF
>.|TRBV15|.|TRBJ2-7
TGTGCCACCAGCGGGACGGGGATCCACGAGCAGTACTTC
CATSGTGIHEQYF
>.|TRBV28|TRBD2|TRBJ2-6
TGTGCCAGCATCGGGGGGTACTCTGGGGCCAACGTCCTGACTTTC
CASIGGYSGANVLTF
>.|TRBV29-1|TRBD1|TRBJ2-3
TGCAGCGTACATGACAGGGGGAACACAGATACGCAGTATTTT
CSVHDRGNTDTQYF
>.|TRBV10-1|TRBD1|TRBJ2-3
TGCGCCAGCAGTCATTTACAGGGGGCAAAGGCTAGGAATACGCAGTATTTT
CASSHLQGAKARNTQYF
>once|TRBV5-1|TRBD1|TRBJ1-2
TGCGCCAGCAGTGGGGACAGCCTCTATGGCTACACCTTC
CASSGDSLYGYTF
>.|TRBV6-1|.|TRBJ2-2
TGTGCCAGCAGTGAAGCATGGGCGGGCACCGGGGAGCTGTTTTTT
CASSEAWAGTGELFF
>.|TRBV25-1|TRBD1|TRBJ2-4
TGTGCCAGCAGTGACCCAGGGGGCGAAGCCAAAAACATTCAGTACTTC
CASSDPGGEAKNIQYF
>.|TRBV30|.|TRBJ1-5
TGTGCCTGGAGTGTGGGGCAGGGCAATCAGCCCCAGCATTTT
CAWSVGQGNQPQHF
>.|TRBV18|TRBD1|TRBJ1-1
TGTGCCAGCTCACGAGGACAGGCGGGTGAGATGAACACTGAAGCTTTCTTT
CASSRGQAGEMNTEAFF
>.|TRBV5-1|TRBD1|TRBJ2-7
TGCGCCAGCACCGGGACAGGCATCTACGAGCAGTACTTC
CASTGTGIYEQYF
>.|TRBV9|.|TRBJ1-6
TGTGCCAGCAGCGTTAAGGGGTCCCATAATTCACCCCTCCACTTT
CASSVKGSHNSPLHF
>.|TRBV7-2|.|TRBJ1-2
TGTGCCAGCAGCTTAGGGGGCGTAGGCTATGGCTACACCTTC
CASSLGGVGYGYTF
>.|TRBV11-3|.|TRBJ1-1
TGTGCCAGCAGCTTGGGTCGGGGAAACACTGAAGCTTTCTTT
CASSLGRGNTEAFF
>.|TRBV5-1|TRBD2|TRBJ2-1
TGCGCCAGCAGCTTGGGGCCCGGCTTAGCGGGCGACTCCTCGGGTGAGCAGTTCTTC
CASSLGPGLAGDSSGEQFF
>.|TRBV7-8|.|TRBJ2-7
TGTGCCAGCAGCCTACAGGTCCTGGGCGAGCAGTACTTC
CASSLQVLGEQYF
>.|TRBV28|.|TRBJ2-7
TGTGCCAGCAGGTCCTCCTACGAGCAGTACTTC
CASRSSYEQYF
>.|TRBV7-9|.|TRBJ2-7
TGTGCCAGCTCAAGTTGGGGGGAACACGAGCAGTACTTC
CASSSWGEHEQYF
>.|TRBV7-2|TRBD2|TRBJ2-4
TGTGCCAGCAGCCCTTACGGGGGGGCCGGTGTTGTTGCCAAAAACATTCAGTACTTC
CASSPYGGAGVVAKNIQYF
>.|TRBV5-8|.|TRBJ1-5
TGTGCCAGCAGCTCCGGGACAATGGTTGGGCAGCCCCAGCATTTT
CASSSGTMVGQPQHF